This T cell receptor beta chain is from a study of shared clonotypes between healthy human individuals (dated by TCRdb to 2018 to 2020). About the study as a whole: The cohort included three men and two women between 18 and 49 years of age. For each donor, CD4 naive and CD4 memory were each given three plates, CD8 naive was given two plates, and CD8 memory was given one plate. To estimate repertoire size and how much clonotypes are shared between individuals, the study performed deep sequencing of blood TCR repertoires from five healthy adults. To increase sequencing depth and limit assay-specific biases, TCR repertoire library preparation and sequencing were carried out by different laboratories using diverse techniques. Leukapheresis yielded between about 0.9 and 9.5 billion PBMCs per donor.

Using the deep immunoSEQ assay, TCR CDR3 regions were amplified from genomic DNA by multiplex PCR. Extracted genomic DNA from each cell subset was distributed evenly across all wells of several immunoSEQ 96-well plates, and each plate was treated as a replicate. Each replicate PCR for sorted subsets received around 200 ng genomic DNA, equal to about 30,000 T cell genomes. The purified libraries were quantified using a Qubit 3.0 fluorometer, sized with a Bioanalyzer 2100, and then quantified again using the KAPA Library Quantification kit. A separate single-read 150-cycle Illumina NextSeq 550 flow cell was used to sequence each immunoSEQ 96-well plate. Processing in the source paper ran as follows. Because the immunoSEQ output held only junctional sequences and lacked quality scores, the filtering could not match the filtering applied to full-length reads. Sequences were annotated with PyIR, a Python wrapper for IgBLAST v1.9, and V/J genes and CDR3 were assigned using IMGT germline references. Reads with weak V/J assignments (E-value above 1e-6), missing CDR3, stop codons, out-of-frame junctions, or ambiguous translated residues were removed. V3J clonotypes were defined by identical inferred V gene, J gene, and CDR3 amino acid sequence. Percentage overlap between repertoires was calculated by dividing the number of shared unique clonotypes by the size of the smaller repertoire. Three approaches were used to assess repertoire richness: RTK rarefaction, the Chao1 estimator, and Recon v2.1 estimates of unobserved clonotypes. Generation probabilities were computed with OLGA for all TCRbeta clonotypes obtained by the gDNA method from several donors. TCRdb stores this immuneACCESS table with in-frame sequences only. Part of the clones is absent; in the studies checked, under half of the shortfall reflects unresolved V genes, and no reason is known for the rest. The DNA was the basis for D and trimming; V, J and clone size are from that table. In all, the sample holds some 2.4 million clones, and 93% of those were seen once. The leading ten clones occupy roughly 0.39% of the sample.

CDR1 and CDR2, per the germline V gene, are MNHNS and SASEGT. From V the trimming removes 5 bases and from J it removes 1 base, while the gene matches leave 3 bases of the junction unaccounted for. Measured from the cysteine to the phenylalanine, the CDR3 is 15 residues long. Only the CDR3 DNA is retained, 45 bases long and in frame from the first base. Comments on this clone: It has no known antigen specificity. Per-nucleotide qualities are absent, and no much larger clonotype sits a single base away.

General conclusions and limits of the study: Sampling was limited to blood, and TCR repertoires in tissue likely differ from TCR repertoires in blood. Approximately 5% of naive CD4, around 3.5% of naive CD8, about 2.5% of memory CD4, and about 0.4% of memory CD8 clonotypes were shared across several donors. Compared with non-shared clonotypes, the clonotypes found in all four sorted-subset donors had higher generation probabilities. Larger estimated clonotype richness was generally found for naive subsets than for memory subsets. Rarefaction of sorted-subset datasets indicated incomplete sequencing despite the large sequencing depth. The small number of donors limited the genetic and exposure-history diversity represented. Pairwise subsampling led to the expectation that sequencing depth would affect the degree of clonotype sharing among donors.

The donors were healthy, HIV-negative adults who had no recently reported acute infections or vaccinations. All donors were Caucasian adults living in Nashville, Tennessee, USA. CD4+ T cells were enriched by magnetic negative selection, after which naive cells were positively selected on CD45RA and the negative fraction was taken as the memory subset. Blood was obtained by leukapheresis, after which PBMCs were separated by Ficoll-Histopaque density gradient centrifugation and cryopreserved in liquid nitrogen vapor phase. Analytical flow cytometry was used to check the purity and quantity of every magnetically sorted T cell population. Each sorted fraction had its genomic DNA isolated and then quantified by UV absorbance on a Nanodrop 2000c.

The chain couples TRBV6-1 to TRBJ2-7; TRBD1 aligns with 12 central bases. This clonotype originated in a man aged 18 to 30 in good health. Some clones in this sample may be carry-over from other donors' samples. The sample was naive CD4+ T cells from PBMCs. The cell subset or site label corresponds to: CD45RA+ positively selected. DNA sequence: TGTGCCAGCAGTTCGGGACAGGGGGCTTCCTACGAGCAGTACTTC. Its protein product is CASSSGQGASYEQYF.